Listed below are T cell receptor beta chains from one sample, sequenced in a study of blood T cell repertoires in COVID-19. Sequencing used immunoSEQ multiplex PCR; TCRdb keeps in-frame clones, though not all of them. The table has hundreds of thousands of clones, approximately 80% seen once; the top ten hold 8% to 13%. The sample was peripheral blood. Receptor source: a woman aged 80 or older with acute or convalescent COVID-19. CDR3s include the opening cysteine and the closing phenylalanine or tryptophan. The order of the fields is J gene, V gene, D gene, clone size, CDR3 DNA, CDR3 protein. A D gene is named only where the DNA matches it firmly. The size field is filled for only some rows; it gives once, few, many or a size class.

TRBJ2-1,TRBV19,-,-,TGTGCCAGTAGTATAGATCACCAGTTCAATGAGCAGTTCTTC,CASSIDHQFNEQFF
TRBJ1-1,TRBV11-3,-,-,TGTGCCAGCAGCGCCAGACAGCCCTCTGAAGCTTTCTTT,CASSARQPSEAFF
TRBJ1-2,TRBV7-2,-,-,TGTGCCAGCAGCATTGGGACACCGCCAAACTATGGCTACACCTTC,CASSIGTPPNYGYTF
TRBJ1-2,TRBV12-3/TRBV12-4,TRBD1,once,TGTGCCAGCAGCCCGACAGGGAACTATGGCTACACCTTC,CASSPTGNYGYTF
TRBJ2-7,TRBV19,TRBD1,-,TGTGCCAGTAGTATCCGGGACAGGGACTACGAGCAGTACTTC,CASSIRDRDYEQYF
TRBJ1-5,TRBV19,TRBD1,once,TGTGCCAGTAGAGTACAGGGGGCCTCGCAGCCCCAGCATTTT,CASRVQGASQPQHF
TRBJ2-1,TRBV28,-,-,TGTGCCAGCAGCCCCGTCGACTTCCCCAGGGATGAGCAGTTCTTC,CASSPVDFPRDEQFF
TRBJ1-2,TRBV28,-,-,TGTGCCAGCAGTTTATCGGGCTATGGCTACACCTTC,CASSLSGYGYTF
TRBJ2-5,TRBV5-1,-,-,TGCGCCAGCAGCTTGGGGGGCGGACAAGAGACCCGGTACTTC,CASSLGGGQETRYF
TRBJ2-7,TRBV6-2/TRBV6-3,TRBD1,-,TGTGCCAGCAGTTGGGGACAGGGCACCAGCGAGCAGTACTTC,CASSWGQGTSEQYF
TRBJ1-1,TRBV19,TRBD1,-,TGTGCCAGTAGTCCACAGGGGAAGTACACTGAAGCTTTCTTT,CASSPQGKYTEAFF
TRBJ1-4,TRBV5-1,-,-,TGCGCCAGCAGCTTGGTCCAGGGAGGAGAAAAACTGTTTTTT,CASSLVQGGEKLFF
TRBJ1-1,TRBV6-1,TRBD1,-,TGTGCCAGCAGTGAATGGGACAGGGGAGAAGCTTTCTTT,CASSEWDRGEAFF
TRBJ2-3,TRBV5-1,-,-,TGCGCCAGCAGCTTGGGTGGGAGAGGTGCAGATACGCAGTATTTT,CASSLGGRGADTQYF
TRBJ1-4,TRBV4-3,-,once,TGCGCCAGCAGCCATCCTCCCGGCGGGGGGGCCGCTACTAATGAAAAACTGTTTTTT,CASSHPPGGGAATNEKLFF
TRBJ1-3,TRBV10-3,TRBD1,-,TGTGCCATCAGCGACAGGGCTGGAAACACCATATATTTT,CAISDRAGNTIYF
TRBJ2-3,TRBV5-5,TRBD2,few,TGTGCCAGCAGTCGGGTCGGGACTAGCGGGAAGAGCACAGATACGCAGTATTTT,CASSRVGTSGKSTDTQYF
TRBJ2-7,TRBV5-4,-,few,TGTGCCAGCAGCCCCGGACTATCAACTGGGTCATCCCCCTTTTACGAGCAGTACTTC,CASSPGLSTGSSPFYEQYF
TRBJ2-5,TRBV10-3,TRBD1,-,TGTGCCATCAGTGAGGTTGAGGGACAGGGGAGAGAGACCCAGTACTTC,CAISEVEGQGRETQYF
TRBJ2-1,TRBV2,TRBD1,-,TGTGCCAGCAGTGATGCGGGACAGGGGTATGAGCAGTTCTTC,CASSDAGQGYEQFF
TRBJ2-3,TRBV10-3,-,-,TGTGCCATCAGTGAGGAACGCGTATGGGATACGCAGTATTTT,CAISEERVWDTQYF
TRBJ2-7,TRBV11-1,-,once,TGTGCCAGCAGCTTAGACCGGTCCTACGAGCAGTACTTC,CASSLDRSYEQYF
TRBJ1-6,TRBV30,-,-,TGTGCCTGGACCAATCCCCCCTTTGACAGCTCCTATAATTCACCCCTCCACTTT,CAWTNPPFDSSYNSPLHF
TRBJ2-2,TRBV28,-,-,TGTGCCAGCAGTTCTCCCGGGACTCCTCCCGGGGAGCTGTTTTTT,CASSSPGTPPGELFF
TRBJ2-7,TRBV20-1,TRBD2,-,TGCAGTGCCCTCGGGAGGGAGCAGTACTTC,CSALGREQYF
TRBJ1-1,TRBV19,TRBD1,-,TGTGCCAGTAGTACGGGACAGGTCTTGGCAGCTGAAGCTTTCTTT,CASSTGQVLAAEAFF
TRBJ2-7,TRBV6-5,TRBD1,-,TGTGCCAGCCAATTGACAGGGAATTACCACGAGCAGTACTTC,CASQLTGNYHEQYF
TRBJ1-2,TRBV5-1,TRBD1,-,TGCGCCAGCAGCTTGGGGCAGGGGGGCGGCTATGGCTACACCTTC,CASSLGQGGGYGYTF
TRBJ2-1,TRBV13,TRBD2,-,TGTGCCAGCAGCCCAGGACTAGCGGGGATAATCTCCTACAATGAGCAGTTCTTC,CASSPGLAGIISYNEQFF
TRBJ2-7,TRBV28,-,-,TGTGCCAGCAGTGCCCAGGCGGAGCGCGGGTCCTACGAGCAGTACTTC,CASSAQAERGSYEQYF
TRBJ2-7,TRBV5-6,TRBD2,-,TGTGCCAGCAGCTTGGGGAGCGGGGGTTTCTCTAGGGAGCAGTACTTC,CASSLGSGGFSREQYF
TRBJ1-1,TRBV7-8,TRBD1,-,TGTGCCAGCAGCTTAGAATTCGGGACAGGAAACACTGAAGCTTTCTTT,CASSLEFGTGNTEAFF
TRBJ1-4,TRBV30,TRBD1,-,TGTGCCTGGAGTGCAAAACAGGGGTTTAATGAAAAACTGTTTTTT,CAWSAKQGFNEKLFF
TRBJ2-5,TRBV11-3,-,-,TGTGCCAGCAGCCGTCAAGAGACCCAGTACTTC,CASSRQETQYF
TRBJ1-5,TRBV15,-,-,TGTGCCACCAGCAGAGTACGGGGGGCAAATCAGCCCCAGCATTTT,CATSRVRGANQPQHF
TRBJ2-3,TRBV15,-,-,TGTGCCACCAGCAGAGAAAAACTAGCCTCTATCACAGATACGCAGTATTTT,CATSREKLASITDTQYF
TRBJ1-1,TRBV4-3,-,-,TGCGCCAGCAGCCAAGTGGCTGGGAACACTGAAGCTTTCTTT,CASSQVAGNTEAFF
TRBJ2-3,TRBV18,TRBD1,few,TGTGCCAGCTCACTCGGGGGACAGGGAAGTTCGGATACGCAGTATTTT,CASSLGGQGSSDTQYF
TRBJ1-1,TRBV19,-,-,TGTGCCAGTAGTATTACAACTGTGGGGAGAGCGGCGGGCACTGAAGCTTTCTTT,CASSITTVGRAAGTEAFF
TRBJ1-2,TRBV5-4,-,-,TGTGCCAGCAGCTTGGATGGGGTGCCAGGGGAGGGCTACACCTTC,CASSLDGVPGEGYTF
TRBJ2-7,TRBV14,TRBD1,-,TGTGCCAGCAGCCGTTGGGGACAGGGTTATATCTCCTACGAGCAGTACTTC,CASSRWGQGYISYEQYF
TRBJ2-1,TRBV7-3,TRBD2,-,TGTGCCAGCAGCTTTGGACTAGCGGGAGTTAATGAGCAGTTCTTC,CASSFGLAGVNEQFF